Following are 5 T cell receptor beta chains from one sample sequenced in a study of blood T cell repertoires in COVID-19. The protocol was immunoSEQ multiplex PCR, while the TCRdb copy is restricted to in-frame clones and leaves out a portion. The sample includes 400,000 or so clones, 90% seen only once; the top ten take more than 0.55%. The sequencing input was PBMCs or T cells enriched from blood (not recorded which). The receptors originated from a man between 18 and 35 years old who had recovered from COVID-19.

The chain employs TRBV27 and TRBJ1-3; TRBD1 is a possible D gene (5 bases). V dropped 2 bases and J dropped 2 bases, with 7 bases sitting between them. This CDR3 is built from 14 residues. CDR1 MNHEY and CDR2 SMNVEV come from the germline V gene (reference sequence). The CDR3 here is CASSLGGAGNTIYF. The DNA of the CDR3 is TGTGCCAGCAGTTTAGGAGGGGCTGGAAACACCATATATTTT.

V and J are TRBV7-9 and TRBJ1-1; D uncertain. This CDR3 is built from 13 residues. The germline V gene has CDR1 SEHNR and CDR2 FQNEAQ (reference sequence). V lost 11 bases and J 1 base, leaving 14 bases between the germline ends. CDR3 in amino acids: CAGDGKTNTEAFF. In DNA, the CDR3 is TGTGCCGGCGACGGGAAAACGAACACTGAAGCTTTCTTT.

This clone has a handful of counts. The CDR3 sequence is CASSLLRVLGTGELFF. CDR3 DNA: TGTGCCAGCAGCTTGCTGAGGGTTTTAGGCACCGGGGAGCTGTTTTTT. The chain couples TRBV5-6 to TRBJ2-2; tentatively, D is TRBD2 (5 bases). The V end lost 1 base, the J end lost 4 bases, and 14 bases lay between the germline ends. The germline V gene has CDR1 SGHDT and CDR2 YYEEEE. The CDR3 is 16 residues long.

This clone came up a few times. CDR3 amino acids: CASSLQSPYGYTF. DNA for the CDR3: TGTGCCAGCAGCTTACAGTCCCCCTATGGCTACACCTTC. The chain employs TRBV5-6 and TRBJ1-2; D remains ambiguous. CDR1 SGHDT and CDR2 YYEEEE come from the germline V gene. The CDR3 is made up of 13 amino acids. Trimming took 2 bases from V and 4 from J, leaving 9 bases between them.

The V call is TRBV5-5, the J call TRBJ2-7; D is perhaps TRBD1 (7 bases). The CDR3 contains 14 residues. Looked up from germline, CDR1 is SGHKS and CDR2 is YYEKEE (reference sequence). The V gene lost 4 bases and the J gene lost 3 bases, with 14 bases spanning the gap. CDR3 protein: CASSGGTEFYEQYF. In DNA, the CDR3 is TGTGCCAGCAGCGGGGGGACAGAATTCTACGAGCAGTACTTC.